The clone carrying this TCR beta chain came up once. Its antigen is undetermined. Individuals having autoimmune disease history or systemic immunosuppression were not enrolled. The data were obtained in a study of OX40 agonist ivuxolimab in advanced cancers. Overall study context: Partial responses were achieved by three patients, one with hepatocellular carcinoma and two with cutaneous melanoma.

Only in-frame clones appear in the TCRdb table, and some are missing; sequencing was by immunoSEQ multiplex PCR. The sample holds around 67,000 clones; over 70% are singletons and the top ten take around 1.3%. Regarding the study as a whole: Clonal expansion by week 6 occurred in CD4+ and CD8+ blood T cells (at 0.1 to 3.0 mg/kg). A proportion of nonresponders additionally exhibited low normalized T-cell clonal expansion.

Here the sequenced sample was CD4+ or CD8+ T cells sorted from blood, taken in a trial of the OX40 agonist ivuxolimab. The sequence was collected from an adult with an advanced solid tumor such as melanoma, head and neck, liver or kidney cancer.

The CDR3 DNA sequence: TGTGCCAGCAGCAACCCGGGACACAAGTACGAGCAGTACTTC. This sequence encodes CASSNPGHKYEQYF. The V gene is TRBV13, the J gene TRBJ2-7, with a weak D call TRBD1 (6 bases). Trimming removed 5 bases at V and 4 bases at J, with 15 bases between. Germline lookup yields CDR1 PRHDT and CDR2 FYEKMQ (reference sequence). CDR3 length: 14 residues.